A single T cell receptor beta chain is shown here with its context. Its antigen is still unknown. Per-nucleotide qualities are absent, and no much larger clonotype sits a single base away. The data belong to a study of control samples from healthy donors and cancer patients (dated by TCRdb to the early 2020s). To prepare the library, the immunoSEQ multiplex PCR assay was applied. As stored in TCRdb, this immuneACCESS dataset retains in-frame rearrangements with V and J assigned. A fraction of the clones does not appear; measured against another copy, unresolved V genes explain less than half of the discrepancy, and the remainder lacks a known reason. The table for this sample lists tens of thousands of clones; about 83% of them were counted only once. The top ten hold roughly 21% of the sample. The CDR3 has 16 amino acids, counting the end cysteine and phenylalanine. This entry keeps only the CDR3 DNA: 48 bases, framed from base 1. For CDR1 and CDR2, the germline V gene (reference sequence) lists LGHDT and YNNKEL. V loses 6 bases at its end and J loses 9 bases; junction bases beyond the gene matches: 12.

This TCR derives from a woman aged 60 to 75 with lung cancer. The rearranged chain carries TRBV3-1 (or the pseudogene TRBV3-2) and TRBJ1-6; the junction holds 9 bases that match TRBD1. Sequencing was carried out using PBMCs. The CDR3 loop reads CASSLTGTGSGSPLHF. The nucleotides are TGTGCCAGCAGTCTTACCGGGACAGGGAGCGGTTCACCCCTCCACTTT.